This T cell receptor (beta chain) was retrieved from a study of blood T cell repertoires in COVID-19. Study-wide background: Samples came from the United States, Italy and Spain, spanning acute and convalescent COVID-19.

With 5 bases removed from V and 5 bases from J, the gap between germline ends came to 22 bases. Germline assignment: CDR1 SGHTA and CDR2 FQGTGA. This CDR3 contains 17 residues. TCRdb's copy holds only in-frame clones and misses some; the assay was immunoSEQ multiplex PCR. The repertoire holds 200,000 to 300,000 clones, with about 89% as singletons. Each recovered donor of Cohort 3 presented with two negative PCRs, clearance, or symptom resolution. This TCR was recovered from a woman aged 25 to 39 who had recovered from COVID-19. The rearrangement uses TRBV7-3 and TRBJ2-1, with D possibly matching TRBD2 (6 bases). Sequencing was done on a sample of PBMCs or T cells enriched from blood (not recorded which). The CDR3 DNA reads as TGTGCCAGCAGCCCGGCCCCCCTGGCGGGATGGGACAATGAGCAGTTCTTC. The encoded protein is CASSPAPLAGWDNEQFF. The complete variable domain, with remaining parts taken from reference TRBV7-3 and TRBJ2-1, reads GAGVSQTPSNKVTEKGKYVELRCDPISGHTALYWYRQSLGQGPEFLIYFQGTGAADDSGLPNDRFFAVRPEGSVSTLKIQRTERGDSAVYLCASSPAPLAGWDNEQFFGPGTRLTVL.